The 3 T cell receptor beta chains presented below share a single source sample, sequenced in a study of blood T cell repertoires in COVID-19. Assay used: immunoSEQ multiplex PCR; TCRdb lists only in-frame clones, some missing. The sample lists approximately 300,000 clones, 75% to 90% occurring once. The sample comprised peripheral blood. These receptors came from a young man with acute or convalescent COVID-19.

This clone was detected only a few times. The J gene is TRBJ1-2, the V gene TRBV12-3 or TRBV12-4; D unresolved. This CDR3 has 11 amino acids. Trimming removed 8 bases at V and 4 bases at J, with 8 bases between. As DNA, the CDR3 is TGTGCCAGCGTAGGACTCTATGGCTACACCTTC. Translated: CASVGLYGYTF.

This chain uses TRBV7-3 with TRBJ1-1, with 8 bases lining up with TRBD1. CDR1 and CDR2 from the germline V gene are SGHTA and FQGTGA. The CDR3 is 13 residues long. V shed 5 bases, J shed 3 bases, and the junction held 2 bases outside the gene matches. CDR3 protein: CASSKDRDTEAFF. The CDR3 DNA reads TGTGCCAGCAGCAAGGACAGGGACACTGAAGCTTTCTTT.

A single count supports this clone. The rearrangement uses TRBV21-1 and TRBJ1-2; the DNA was not compared with TRBD1, the D call given in the table. TRBV21-1 is noted as a pseudogene. CDR3 size: 15 residues. DNA for the CDR3: TGTGCCAGCAGCAACGACAGGGGTGTCAACTATGGCTACACCTTC. Its protein is CASSNDRGVNYGYTF.